The 21 T cell receptor beta chains below were found in one sample sequenced in a study of Ad26.COV2.S vaccination and SARS-CoV-2 variants. The treatment: 19 received Ad26.COV2.S at low or high dose, single or two shots; 5 received placebo; per-sample allocation not given. Material that was analyzed had been drawn on day 63 after the first vaccine or placebo injection. Generated by immunoSEQ multiplex PCR, the TCRdb table keeps only in-frame clones and is missing some. The table lists 250,000 to 300,000 clones, over 75% of them singletons, with approximately 3.4% in the top ten. The material sequenced was peripheral blood, taken in a trial of Ad26.COV2.S vaccine versus placebo. These receptors all stem from a person aged 18 to 59 who received the Ad26.COV2.S COVID-19 vaccine or a placebo.

This clone was recorded a few times. The chain joins TRBV5-1 to TRBJ2-7; D tentatively fits TRBD1 or TRBD2 (5 bases each). CDR1 and CDR2 (germline): SGHRS, YFSETQ. The V gene lost 1 base and the J gene lost 9 bases, with 20 bases spanning the gap. The CDR3 spans 15 residues. The CDR3: CASSLTGTPGNGQYF. In DNA form, the CDR3 reads TGCGCCAGCAGCTTGACCGGGACCCCAGGGAATGGGCAGTACTTC.

V gene TRBV7-8 combines with J gene TRBJ1-2; D remains unclear. Germline-derived CDR1 and CDR2 are SGHVS and FQNEAQ. The V end was cut by 1 base, the J end by 4 bases, with 16 bases between. There are 16 residues in the CDR3. The CDR3 DNA reads as TGTGCCAGCAGCTTAGAGCTCCCGGTACGGGTCTATGGCTACACCTTC. This translates into CASSLELPVRVYGYTF.

The rearrangement uses TRBV5-5 and TRBJ1-1; 7 bases are a match to TRBD1. Germline V gives CDR1 SGHKS, CDR2 YYEKEE (reference sequence). V was pared by 4 bases and J by 0 bases, with 15 bases of the junction left unmatched. CDR3 length equals 18 residues. This CDR3 reads CASSRQGGARAMNTEAFF. In DNA, the CDR3 is TGTGCCAGCAGCCGACAGGGAGGAGCGCGCGCCATGAACACTGAAGCTTTCTTT.

This clone was observed a single time. V and J are TRBV7-3 and TRBJ2-3, with D possibly TRBD2 on 6 matching bases. Between the trimmed V and J ends, which lost 5 bases and 3 bases, there was a span of 9 bases. The CDR3 is made up of 13 amino acids. Looked up from germline, CDR1 is SGHTA and CDR2 is FQGTGA. CDR3 coding DNA: TGTGCCAGCAGCCAACGGGGGACAGATACGCAGTATTTT. Translating it yields CASSQRGTDTQYF.

V is TRBV6-6 and J is TRBJ2-2, with 8 bases lining up with TRBD2. The CDR3 runs 15 residues. In germline, CDR1 is MNHNY, CDR2 SVGAGI (reference sequence). V trimming: 4 bases; J trimming: 1 base; junction bases outside the gene matches: 2. In DNA form, the CDR3 reads TGTGCCAGCAGTTCCAGCGGGGGGAACACCGGGGAGCTGTTTTTT. As protein: CASSSSGGNTGELFF.

The chain combines TRBV30 with TRBJ1-5, with D perhaps matching TRBD1 (6 bases). Germline V gene lookup returns CDR1 GTSNPN and CDR2 SVGIG (reference sequence). This CDR3 is 14 amino acids long. Trimming stripped 2 bases from V and 1 base from J, with 9 bases between. CDR3 in DNA: TGTGCCTGGAGTACAGGGTCGAGCAATCAGCCCCAGCATTTT. Translation gives CAWSTGSSNQPQHF.

J is TRBJ1-2 and V is TRBV19; TRBD1 aligns across 7 bases. J gave up 4 bases and V 3 bases, and 11 bases lay outside the gene matches. The CDR3 spans 16 residues. Germline V gene data show CDR1 as LNHDA and CDR2 as SQIVND (reference sequence). CDR3 DNA sequence: TGTGCCAGTAGTATTTCGGACAGGCAATTACCCTATGGCTACACCTTC. It is translated as CASSISDRQLPYGYTF.

This clone was observed a few times. The chain links TRBV6-5 to TRBJ2-7; 8 bases are a match to TRBD1. Germline V gene lookup returns CDR1 MNHEY and CDR2 SVGAGI. The CDR3 totals 16 residues. J gave up 2 bases and V 4 bases, and 10 bases lay outside the gene matches. Here the CDR3 DNA reads TGTGCCAGCAGTTCAAACAGGGGGTCCGCTACCTACGAGCAGTACTTC. Translating gives CASSSNRGSATYEQYF.

The chain couples TRBV7-8 to TRBJ2-1; D unclear. Trimming stripped 5 bases from V and 5 bases from J, with 22 bases between. The CDR3 consists of 17 residues. Looked up from germline, CDR1 is SGHVS and CDR2 is FQNEAQ. The CDR3 loop is CASSHLKTERADNEQFF. CDR3 DNA sequence: TGTGCCAGCAGCCACCTAAAAACTGAGAGAGCCGACAATGAGCAGTTCTTC.

The chain has TRBV6-5 and TRBJ2-2, with D possibly called TRBD1 or TRBD2 (6 bases each). V lost 7 bases and J lost 3, with 12 bases in between. Germline V lookup: CDR1 MNHEY, CDR2 SVGAGI. This CDR3 has 14 residues. The CDR3 is CASNGGADTGELFF. The CDR3 nucleotides read TGTGCCAGCAACGGGGGCGCGGACACCGGGGAGCTGTTTTTT.

This clone occurred a few times. CDR3 amino acids: CASSRPVAGTYGYTF. The CDR3 DNA follows: TGTGCCAGCAGCCGCCCAGTGGCGGGAACCTATGGCTACACCTTC. The chain carries TRBV9 and TRBJ1-2, with D unclear. This CDR3 spans 15 amino acids. Germline CDR1 SGDLS, CDR2 YYNGEE. The V end lost 4 bases, the J end lost 4 bases, and 17 bases lay between the germline ends. Supplemented by reference TRBV9 and TRBJ1-2, the full variable domain reads DSGVTQTPKHLITATGQRVTLRCSPRSGDLSVYWYQQSLDQGLQFLIQYYNGEERAKGNILERFSAQQFPDLHSELNLSSLELGDSALYFCASSRPVAGTYGYTFGSGTRLTVV.

The chain couples TRBV19 to TRBJ1-2; no definite D call. Germline values: CDR1 LNHDA, CDR2 SQIVND (reference sequence). Deletions cut 3 bases from V and 4 bases from J, with 9 bases between. The CDR3 is made up of 13 amino acids. DNA for the CDR3: TGTGCCAGTAGTATCACAGACCGCTATGGCTACACCTTC. This sequence encodes CASSITDRYGYTF.

CDR3 region: CASSLDGLAGEEQYF. The CDR3 DNA follows: TGCGCCAGCAGCTTGGACGGACTAGCGGGAGAAGAGCAGTACTTC. The chain has TRBV5-1 and TRBJ2-7; 13 bases line up with TRBD2. Germline V gene data show CDR1 as SGHRS and CDR2 as YFSETQ. J was trimmed by 7 bases and V by 0 bases; bases with no gene match: 4. The CDR3 has 15 amino acids.

This chain links TRBV18 with TRBJ1-2; 8 nucleotides line up with TRBD1. Trimming removed 3 bases from V and 7 bases from J; junction bases left unmatched: 13. The CDR3 consists of 16 residues. Germline-derived CDR1 and CDR2 are KGHSH and LQKENI. CDR3 sequence (DNA): TGTGCCAGCTCACCCACATATGACAGGGGAAGTGCTGGCTACACCTTC. It specifies CASSPTYDRGSAGYTF.

The chain links TRBV3-1 (or the pseudogene TRBV3-2) to TRBJ2-1, with D possibly TRBD1 on 5 matching bases. The germline gives CDR1 LGHDT, CDR2 YNNKEL (reference sequence). V dropped 2 bases and J dropped 7 bases, with 12 bases sitting between them. The CDR3 extends over 14 amino acids. The DNA of the CDR3 is TGTGCCAGCAGCCAACAACAGGAACAAAATGAGCAGTTCTTC. Encoded protein: CASSQQQEQNEQFF.

The chain uses TRBV3-1 (or the pseudogene TRBV3-2) and TRBJ2-7; D call uncertain. Trimming removed 5 bases from V and 4 bases from J, with 12 bases in between. The germline V gene encodes CDR1 LGHDT and CDR2 YNNKEL (reference sequence). The CDR3 runs 13 residues. CDR3 sequence: CASSNLVGYEQYF. The CDR3 bases are TGTGCCAGCAGCAACCTCGTGGGTTACGAGCAGTACTTC.

The chain is built from TRBV6-1 and TRBJ1-5, with D uncertain. Germline V gives CDR1 MNHNS, CDR2 SASEGT. V lost 0 bases and J lost 2, with 2 bases in between. This CDR3 comprises 13 residues. CDR3 DNA sequence: TGTGCCAGCAGTGAAGCCCGCAATCAGCCCCAGCATTTT. Translation: CASSEARNQPQHF.

The rearrangement joins TRBV29-1 to TRBJ2-5; 8 positions match TRBD1. The CDR3 loop spans 14 amino acids. Trimming cost V 1 base and J 3 bases; bases outside gene matches: 4. The germline V gene encodes CDR1 SQVTM and CDR2 ANQGSEA. The CDR3: CSVEGTGQKETQYF. The CDR3 nucleotides read TGCAGCGTTGAAGGGACAGGGCAGAAAGAGACCCAGTACTTC.

V and J are TRBV7-9 and TRBJ2-7; weak D call: TRBD2 (6 bases). Germline CDR1 reads SEHNR; CDR2 reads FQNEAQ (reference sequence). This CDR3 spans 12 amino acids. V lost 5 bases, J lost 3 bases, and 8 bases lay in between. The CDR3 is CASSQTSYEQYF. CDR3 DNA: TGTGCCAGCAGCCAGACTAGCTACGAGCAGTACTTC.

Concerning this clone: Other DNA sequences of this sample code for an identical CDR3. The rearrangement links TRBV29-1 to TRBJ1-1; D is possibly TRBD1 (5 bases). Germline V gene data show CDR1 as SQVTM and CDR2 as ANQGSEA. This CDR3 spans 11 amino acids. Trimming pared 4 bases from V and 4 bases from J, leaving 7 bases between. CDR3 in amino acids: CSVGGGTEAFF. The CDR3 bases are TGCAGCGTTGGTGGGGGCACTGAAGCTTTCTTT.

As concerns this clone: The sample contains more than one DNA sequence encoding this CDR3. This sequence joins TRBV12-3 or TRBV12-4 and TRBJ1-1; D remains unclear. The V gene lost 0 bases and the J gene lost 2 bases, with 4 bases spanning the gap. The CDR3 is 13 residues long. The CDR3 nucleotides read TGTGCCAGCAGTTTAGCAGGCAACACTGAAGCTTTCTTT. Its translation is CASSLAGNTEAFF.